The 15 T cell receptor beta chains in this list originate from one sample, sequenced in a study of OX40 agonist ivuxolimab in advanced cancers. Method: immunoSEQ multiplex PCR; TCRdb's copy keeps in-frame clones and lacks some. The data show approximately 58,000 clones, around 85% seen once. The sequenced sample was CD4+ or CD8+ T cells sorted from blood, obtained in a trial of the OX40 agonist ivuxolimab. These receptors were taken from an adult with an advanced solid tumor such as melanoma, head and neck, liver or kidney cancer.

This chain joins TRBV27 and TRBJ2-1, with a tentative D call TRBD1 (5 bases). Germline V gives CDR1 MNHEY, CDR2 SMNVEV (reference sequence). V was cut by 2 bases and J by 3 bases, with 11 bases left in between. The CDR3 contains 15 residues. CDR3 nucleotide sequence: TGTGCCAGCAGTTTAGGGGCAGGGAACTACAATGAGCAGTTCTTC. This translates into CASSLGAGNYNEQFF.

The gene calls are TRBV6-6 and TRBJ2-2; D is undetermined. V was trimmed by 7 bases and J by 8 bases, leaving 11 bases between them. CDR1 is MNHNY, CDR2 SVGAGI, per germline (reference sequence). This CDR3 has 12 residues. The CDR3 loop is CASTRAGGELFF. CDR3 DNA: TGTGCCAGCACCCGGGCTGGGGGGGAGCTGTTTTTT.

The rearrangement uses TRBV19 and TRBJ2-3, with a weak D call TRBD2 (5 bases). V was cut by 8 bases and J by 4 bases, with 13 bases left in between. The V gene's germline CDR1 is LNHDA and CDR2 SQIVND (reference sequence). The CDR3 is made up of 13 amino acids. The CDR3 DNA reads TGTGCCAGTCGTGGGAGAGCGGCAGATACGCAGTATTTT. This sequence encodes CASRGRAADTQYF. The full variable domain, rest sourced from reference TRBV19 and TRBJ2-3, is DGGITQSPKYLFRKEGQNVTLSCEQNLNHDAMYWYRQDPGQGLRLIYYSQIVNDFQKGDIAEGYSVSREKKESFPLTVTSAQKNPTAFYLCASRGRAADTQYFGPGTRLTVL.

This sequence joins TRBV11-3 and TRBJ2-1; the D is unclear. Between the trimmed V and J ends, which lost 1 base and 6 bases, there was a span of 7 bases. This CDR3 region has 13 residues. CDR1 SGHNT and CDR2 YENEEA come from the germline V gene. The CDR3 loop is CASSLVNTNEQFF. The CDR3 DNA reads TGTGCCAGCAGCTTAGTCAATACCAATGAGCAGTTCTTC.

The rearrangement joins TRBV9 to TRBJ1-4; D is ambiguous. Germline CDR1 is SGDLS and CDR2 is YYNGEE. CDR3 length: 14 amino acids. V shed 0 bases and J shed 8 bases, with 11 bases lying between them. CDR3 in DNA: TGTGCCAGCAGCGTAGATTCAAGAGGGGAAAAACTGTTTTTT. This translates into CASSVDSRGEKLFF.

The chain has TRBV5-1 and TRBJ2-1; TRBD2 matches at 11 bases. Germline CDR1 reads SGHRS; CDR2 reads YFSETQ. V lost 4 bases, J lost 5 bases, and 5 bases stayed unmatched. The CDR3 has 15 residues. In DNA, the CDR3 is TGCGCCAGCAGCCCTACTAGCGGGAGTAACAATGAGCAGTTCTTC. Translation gives CASSPTSGSNNEQFF.

The rearrangement links TRBV19 to TRBJ1-5; D is unclear. Germline CDR1 reads LNHDA; CDR2 reads SQIVND (reference sequence). Trimming pared 6 bases from V and 7 bases from J, leaving 16 bases between. The CDR3 is made up of 14 amino acids. The CDR3 DNA reads TGTGCCAGTAGCACAAGAGGAGTGGGGCAGCCCCAGCATTTT. Encoded protein: CASSTRGVGQPQHF.

The chain combines TRBV10-3 with TRBJ1-1; tentative D call: TRBD1 (5 bases). The CDR3 loop spans 14 amino acids. The V and J ends lost 0 bases and 7 bases respectively, with 12 bases between them. Germline V gives CDR1 ENHRY, CDR2 SYGVKD. The DNA for the CDR3 is TGTGCCATCAGTGAGTCGACCAGGGTTATTGAAGCTTTCTTT. Translation: CAISESTRVIEAFF.

The chain uses TRBV9 and TRBJ1-2; possibly TRBD1 for D (5 bases). This CDR3 spans 13 amino acids. Germline V CDR1 and CDR2: SGDLS, YYNGEE. V gave up 7 bases and J gave up 7 bases, with 17 bases separating them. The CDR3 region has the DNA TGTGCCAGCGGCCGAGACAGATCTTCTGGCTACACCTTC. Encoded protein: CASGRDRSSGYTF.

The CDR3 DNA sequence: TGTGCCAGCAGCTTGGCGCGGGGGAGCTCCTACAATGAGCAGTTCTTC. The encoded protein is CASSLARGSSYNEQFF. The V and J genes are TRBV5-4 and TRBJ2-1, with 7 bases that match TRBD2. This CDR3 is built from 16 residues. With 0 bases clipped from V and 0 bases from J, the junction kept 3 bases outside the gene matches. Germline loops: CDR1 SGHNT, CDR2 YYREEE (reference sequence).

The J gene is TRBJ2-1, the V gene TRBV29-1; possible D gene TRBD2, 6 bases. The CDR3 runs to 14 residues. Deletions cut 6 bases from V and 8 bases from J, with 20 bases between. Germline values: CDR1 SQVTM, CDR2 ANQGSEA. CDR3 in DNA: TGCAGCGTCAGCCTCGGGGGACTTTTACATGAGCAGTTCTTC. This translates into CSVSLGGLLHEQFF.

By share of the sample, this clone is medium-sized (0.01 to 0.1%). CDR3 amino acids: CASSSTGRMNTEAFF. Here the CDR3 DNA reads TGTGCCAGCAGTTCAACGGGACGGATGAACACTGAAGCTTTCTTT. V is TRBV28 and J is TRBJ1-1; tentatively, D is TRBD1 (5 bases). V was cut by 4 bases and J by 0 bases, with 12 bases left in between. The CDR3 has 15 residues. Germline CDR1 reads MDHEN; CDR2 reads SYDVKM. Filled out from reference TRBV28 and TRBJ1-1, the complete variable domain reads DVKVTQSSRYLVKRTGEKVFLECVQDMDHENMFWYRQDPGLGLRLIYFSYDVKMKEKGDIPEGYSVSREKKERFSLILESASTNQTSMYLCASSSTGRMNTEAFFGQGTRLTVV.

This CDR3 is CASSPTYEQYF. The CDR3 DNA sequence: TGTGCCAGCTCACCCACCTACGAGCAGTACTTC. The chain has TRBV18 and TRBJ2-7; D unclear. Trimming cost V 3 bases and J 2 bases, with 2 bases left between them. This CDR3 is built from 11 residues. Germline V gene sequence: CDR1 KGHSH, CDR2 LQKENI.

This chain uses TRBV10-3 with TRBJ2-1; 7 bases fit TRBD2. The CDR3 has 16 amino acids. J lost 10 bases, V lost 4 bases, and 16 bases had no gene match. Germline-derived CDR1 and CDR2 are ENHRY and SYGVKD. CDR3 in amino acids: CAISANGAGVFREQFF. The CDR3 DNA is TGTGCCATCAGTGCTAATGGGGCGGGAGTCTTCCGCGAGCAGTTCTTC.

The rearrangement joins TRBV6-6 to TRBJ2-4; D is perhaps TRBD1 or TRBD2 (5 bases each). V was cut by 3 bases and J by 12 bases, with 9 bases left in between. The CDR3 contains 11 residues. Looked up from germline, CDR1 is MNHNY and CDR2 is SVGAGI (reference sequence). The CDR3 DNA reads TGTGCCAGCAGTTATGGGACCTCTCAGTACTTC. This gives the protein CASSYGTSQYF.